This T cell receptor (beta chain) was sequenced during a study of blood T cell repertoires in COVID-19. This clone has a handful of counts. As processed by the authors: From reference gene primer amplification, estimates of nucleated cell counts were derived. The assay was immunoSEQ multiplex PCR, and TCRdb's table has in-frame clones only and misses some. From that table come the V and J calls and clone size; the DNA was used to work out D and trimming. The table records a few hundred thousand clones, approximately 85% of them present only once. Trimming removed 6 bases from V and 8 bases from J, with 10 bases in between. The CDR3 sequence is 11 residues long. Germline assignment: CDR1 LNHDA and CDR2 SQIVND (reference sequence).

The sequence derives from a man in his fifties with active or convalescent COVID-19. The chain employs TRBV19 and TRBJ1-2, with a weak D call TRBD1 (6 bases). The sequencing sample was made of peripheral blood. The CDR3 nucleotides read TGTGCCAGTAGCCAGGGGTTAGGCTACACCTTC. It codes for CASSQGLGYTF.